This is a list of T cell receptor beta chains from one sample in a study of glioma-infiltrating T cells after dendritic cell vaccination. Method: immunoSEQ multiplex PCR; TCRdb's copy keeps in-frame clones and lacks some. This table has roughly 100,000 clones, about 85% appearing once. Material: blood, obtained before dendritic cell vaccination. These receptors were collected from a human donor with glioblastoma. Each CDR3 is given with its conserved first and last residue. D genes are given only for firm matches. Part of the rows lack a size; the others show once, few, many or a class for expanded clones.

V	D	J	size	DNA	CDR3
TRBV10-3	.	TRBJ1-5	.	TGTGCCATCAGTGATACCACAGGACTAAATCAGCCCCAGCATTTT	CAISDTTGLNQPQHF
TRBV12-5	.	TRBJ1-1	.	TGTGCTAGTGGTTTGGAGGAGGGCACTGAAGCTTTCTTT	CASGLEEGTEAFF
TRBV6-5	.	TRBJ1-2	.	TGTGGCCAGCCTCAGGGGAACTATGGCTACACCTTC	CGQPQGNYGYTF
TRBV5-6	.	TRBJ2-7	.	TGTGCCAGCAGCCAGACTACCGAGCAGTACTTC	CASSQTTEQYF
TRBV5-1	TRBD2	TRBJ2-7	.	TGCGCCAGCAGCCTTGGACTAGCGGGGGACTACGAGCAGTACTTC	CASSLGLAGDYEQYF
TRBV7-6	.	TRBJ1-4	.	TGTGCCAGCAGCAAGACAGCCTACGGATCAACTAATGAAAAACTGTTTTTT	CASSKTAYGSTNEKLFF
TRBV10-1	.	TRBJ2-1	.	TGCGCCAGCAGTGAGTACTGGTCGGGGGATGAGCAGTTCTTC	CASSEYWSGDEQFF
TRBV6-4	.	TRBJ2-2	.	TGTGCCAGCTCCGTAGAGGTGTCCACCGGGGAGCTGTTTTTT	CASSVEVSTGELFF
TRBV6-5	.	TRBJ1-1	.	TGTGCCAGCACTCCCGTCCGGGGTCTCGCCACTGAAGCTTTCTTT	CASTPVRGLATEAFF
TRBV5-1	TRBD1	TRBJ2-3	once	TGCGCCAGCAGCCCGACAGGGTCAGATACGCAGTATTTT	CASSPTGSDTQYF
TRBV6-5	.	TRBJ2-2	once	TGTGCCTGCAGTCAAGACCAGGTCCCCGGGGAGCTGTTTTTT	CACSQDQVPGELFF
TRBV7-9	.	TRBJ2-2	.	TGTGCCAGCAGCCTCGACAGGAACACCGGGGAGCTGTTTTTT	CASSLDRNTGELFF
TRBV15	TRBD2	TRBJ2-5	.	TGTGCCACCAGCAGAGGACTAGCGGGAGGTTCCCTCCAAGAGACCCAGTACTTC	CATSRGLAGGSLQETQYF
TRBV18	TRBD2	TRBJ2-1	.	TGTGCCAGCTCACCTAGGACTAGCGTCGATGAGCAGTTCTTC	CASSPRTSVDEQFF
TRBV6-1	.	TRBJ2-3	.	TGTGCCAGCAGTGAAGATGCGGGAAGCACAGATACGCAGTATTTT	CASSEDAGSTDTQYF
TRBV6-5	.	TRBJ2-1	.	TGTGCCAGCAGTTACTCCCCGGCAGGGCCCTACAATGAGCAGTTCTTC	CASSYSPAGPYNEQFF
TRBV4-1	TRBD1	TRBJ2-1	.	TGCGCCAGCAGCTCCCGGGACAGGGGTGGAAATGAGCAGTTCTTC	CASSSRDRGGNEQFF
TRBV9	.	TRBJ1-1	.	TGTGCCAGCAGCGTAGGTCAGGTGGTCTTTCCCCCCGAGATGAACACTGAAGCTTTCTTT	CASSVGQVVFPPEMNTEAFF
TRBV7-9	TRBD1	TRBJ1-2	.	TGTGCCAGCAGCTTGGGGACAGGGTTGCACTATGGCTACACCTTC	CASSLGTGLHYGYTF
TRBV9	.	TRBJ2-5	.	TGTGCCAGCAGCACTCCGAGGGGTAGCGGAGAGACCCAGTACTTC	CASSTPRGSGETQYF
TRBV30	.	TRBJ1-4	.	TGTGCCTGGAGTGCGGGGACCCGGGGAGGAGAAAAACTGTTTTTT	CAWSAGTRGGEKLFF
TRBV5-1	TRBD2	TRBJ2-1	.	TGCGCCAGCAGGCCCTCCGGGACTAGGGTCAATGAGCAGTTCTTC	CASRPSGTRVNEQFF
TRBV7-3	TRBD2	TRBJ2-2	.	TGTGCCAGCAGCGGCTTGGGGGGAGGGACCGGGGAGCTGTTTTTT	CASSGLGGGTGELFF
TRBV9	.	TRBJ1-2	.	TGTGCCAGCAGGCCGGGAGAGGGGAGGTATTATGGCTACACCTTC	CASRPGEGRYYGYTF
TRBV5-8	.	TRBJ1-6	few	TGTGCCAGCAACCAGGGCAGGACAAATTCACCCCTCCACTTT	CASNQGRTNSPLHF
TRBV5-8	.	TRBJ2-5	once	TGTGCCAGCAGCTCAGGGCGTACCTTTCAAGAGACCCAGTACTTC	CASSSGRTFQETQYF
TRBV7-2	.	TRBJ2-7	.	TGTGCCAGCAGCTTCCCTTTCTACGAGCAGTACTTC	CASSFPFYEQYF
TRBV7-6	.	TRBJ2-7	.	TGTGCCGTCCGGGACTTCTCCTACGAGCAGTACTTC	CAVRDFSYEQYF
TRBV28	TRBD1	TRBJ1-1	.	TGTGCCAGCAGTTTTTGGGACAGGACCCTGCCTGAAGCTTTCTTT	CASSFWDRTLPEAFF
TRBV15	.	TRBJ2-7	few	TGTGCCACCAGCAGGGAAAAGCGGGCTTACGAGCAGTACTTC	CATSREKRAYEQYF
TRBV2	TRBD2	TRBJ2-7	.	TGTGCCAGCAGTCCTACTACTAGCGGGGGAGTCGAGCAGTACTTC	CASSPTTSGGVEQYF
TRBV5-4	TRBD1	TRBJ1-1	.	TGTGCCAGCAGCCCCGGGACAGGGGGGACTGAAGCTTTCTTT	CASSPGTGGTEAFF
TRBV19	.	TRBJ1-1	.	TGTGCCAGTCTTGCAATCGGAGAGACTGAAGCTTTCTTT	CASLAIGETEAFF
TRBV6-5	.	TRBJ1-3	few	TGTGCCAGCAGTTACAAGGGGGTCCTCTCTGGAAACACCATATATTTT	CASSYKGVLSGNTIYF
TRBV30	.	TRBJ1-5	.	TGTGCCTGGAGTGCGGAGGCGGGAATTAAGCCCCAGCATTTT	CAWSAEAGIKPQHF
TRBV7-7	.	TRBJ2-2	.	TGTGCTAGCAGCTTAAACAGGTCCCCGAACACCGGGGAGCTGTTTTTT	CASSLNRSPNTGELFF
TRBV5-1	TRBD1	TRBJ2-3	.	TGCGCCAGCAGCAGGGGGACAGGGGGCGAGCGCCCAGATACGCAGTATTTT	CASSRGTGGERPDTQYF
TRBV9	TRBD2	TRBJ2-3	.	TGTGCCAGCAGCGTCTCGACTAGCGGGGGGCCCTTCACAGATACGCAGTATTTT	CASSVSTSGGPFTDTQYF
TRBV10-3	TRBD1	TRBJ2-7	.	TGTGCCATCAGCCCGACAGGGGGCGAGCAGTACTTC	CAISPTGGEQYF
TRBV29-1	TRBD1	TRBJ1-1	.	TGCAGCGTCACAGGGACAGACATGAACACTGAAGCTTTCTTT	CSVTGTDMNTEAFF
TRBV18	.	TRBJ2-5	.	TGTGCCAGCTCACCACCCGCCCGCCGGGAGACCCAGTACTTC	CASSPPARRETQYF
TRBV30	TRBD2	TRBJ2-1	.	TGTGCCTGGAACTCGCGGGAGTACAATGAGCAGTTCTTC	CAWNSREYNEQFF
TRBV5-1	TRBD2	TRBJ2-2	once	TGCGCCAGCAGCTTGGAACTAGCGGGAGGTTACACCGGGGAGCTGTTTTTT	CASSLELAGGYTGELFF
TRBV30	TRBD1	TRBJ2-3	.	TGTGCCTGGGCCCTAAAAGGGGGCGATACGCAGTATTTT	CAWALKGGDTQYF
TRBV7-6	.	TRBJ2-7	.	TGTGCCAGCAGCTTCAACAGGGGGGGGGACAAACCCTACGAGCAGTACTTC	CASSFNRGGDKPYEQYF
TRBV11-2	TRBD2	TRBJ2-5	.	TGTGCCAGCAGCTTATATGGCGGGGGGGCCTTAGGGACCCAGTACTTC	CASSLYGGGALGTQYF
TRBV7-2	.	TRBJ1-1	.	TGTGCCAGCAGCCGAGGCGGGACCCAAGCTTTCTTT	CASSRGGTQAFF
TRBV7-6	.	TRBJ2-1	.	TGTGCCAGCAGCTCAGGGGGGCCCTCCTACAATGAGCAGTTCTTC	CASSSGGPSYNEQFF
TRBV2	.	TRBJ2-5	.	TGTGCCAGCAGTGGGCAGGGGGGAGAGACCCAGTACTTC	CASSGQGGETQYF
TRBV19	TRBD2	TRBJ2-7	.	TGTGCCAGTGCGCGGGGGGGAGGGCCCTACGAGCAGTACTTC	CASARGGGPYEQYF
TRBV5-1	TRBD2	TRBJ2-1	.	TGCGCCAGCAGCTTCACTAGCGGGGGGAACAATGAGCAGTTCTTC	CASSFTSGGNNEQFF